The text below deals with one T cell receptor (beta chain). Only in-frame clones appear in the TCRdb table, and some are missing; sequencing was by immunoSEQ multiplex PCR. The sample has some 200,000 clones; 85% to 90% are singletons. V lost 5 bases to trimming and J lost 5 bases; unmatched junction nucleotides: 5. This CDR3 contains 14 residues. Germline V gene sequence: CDR1 MRHNA, CDR2 SNTAGT. The data derive from a study of blood T cell repertoires in COVID-19. The sequence was obtained from a man in his forties or fifties with acute or convalescent COVID-19. Sample: peripheral blood. This sequence joins TRBV6-4 and TRBJ2-7, with 11 bases aligning to TRBD2. CDR3 DNA sequence: TGTGCCAGCAGTCCACTAGCGGGGGCCCACGAGCAGTACTTC. Translated, it gives CASSPLAGAHEQYF.